A single sample gave rise to the 24 T cell receptor beta chains below, sequenced in a study of post-analysis software for immune sequencing data. Study findings and constraints: TRBV5-6, TRBV5-1 and TRBV20-1 were among about 5 TRBV segments more frequent in patients than controls.

The antigens these receptors bind are not known. Libraries were made from TCR beta cDNA, and they carried unique molecular identifiers. TCRdb ran MiXCR on the PCR reads and lists one entry per CDR3 protein. Of roughly 540,000 distinct CDR3 sequences in the sample, 30% to 40% are singletons; the top ten hold about 5.6%. Sequences were obtained from blood. The receptors stem from a girl younger than 18 with multiple sclerosis.

The V and J genes are TRBV20-1 and TRBJ1-3; weak D call: TRBD1 (6 bases). Germline CDR1 reads DFQATT; CDR2 reads SNEGSKA (reference sequence). Trimming took off 3 bases at V and 0 bases at J, with 12 bases between the two ends. The CDR3 loop spans 15 amino acids. This chain's CDR3 is CSARGQRASGNTIYF. In DNA form, the CDR3 reads TGCAGTGCTAGGGGACAAAGAGCCTCTGGAAACACCATATATTTT.

This clonotype was picked up a small number of times. The gene calls are TRBV27 and TRBJ1-5, with TRBD1 matching 8 bases. V shed 4 bases, J shed 0 bases, and the junction held 8 bases outside the gene matches. The CDR3 has 17 amino acids. Germline values: CDR1 MNHEY, CDR2 SMNVEV (reference sequence). CDR3 sequence: CASSSRQGIHSNQPQHF. The CDR3 DNA sequence: TGTGCCAGCAGTTCAAGACAGGGGATTCATAGCAATCAGCCCCAGCATTTT.

The chain joins TRBV5-1 to TRBJ1-2; D may be TRBD1 (5 bases). In germline, CDR1 is SGHRS, CDR2 YFSETQ. V shed 4 bases and J shed 11 bases, with 21 bases lying between them. The CDR3 has 14 residues. The CDR3 is CASSTQGSIEAYTF. The CDR3 coding sequence is TGCGCCAGCAGCACCCAGGGCTCCATTGAGGCGTACACCTTC.

The rearrangement joins TRBV27 to TRBJ1-6, with a weak D call TRBD1 (5 bases). Germline CDR1 is MNHEY and CDR2 is SMNVEV (reference sequence). V lost 3 bases and J lost 10, with 7 bases in between. The CDR3 totals 12 residues. CDR3 in DNA: TGTGCCAGCAGTTTCTGGGGGTCACCCCTCCACTTT. This sequence encodes CASSFWGSPLHF.

This clonotype has more than one count but fewer than ten. This rearrangement joins TRBV29-1 to TRBJ1-1; D unresolved. The length of the CDR3 is 12 residues. Germline loops: CDR1 SQVTM, CDR2 ANQGSEA. Trimming removed 3 bases from V and 8 bases from J, with 13 bases in between. CDR3 sequence: CSVEGIQREAFF. Written as DNA, the CDR3 is TGCAGCGTTGAGGGCATACAAAGGGAAGCTTTCTTT.

The chain carries TRBV11-2 and TRBJ2-5; D is possibly TRBD1 (5 bases). The end of the DNA fits TRBJ2-7 better, so the J call may be wrong. This CDR3 contains 14 residues. Per the germline V gene, CDR1 is SGHAT and CDR2 is FQNNGV. CDR3 sequence reads: CASSLVGQFYEQYF. CDR3 nucleotide sequence: TGTGCCAGCAGCTTAGTAGGACAATTTTACGAGCAGTACTTC.

The J gene is TRBJ2-1, the V gene TRBV27; D is ambiguous. CDR1 is MNHEY and CDR2 is SMNVEV in the germline V gene (reference sequence). V gave up 1 base and J gave up 0 bases, with 16 bases separating them. This CDR3 region has 18 residues. This CDR3 reads CASSLLGSSGSSYNEQFF. The CDR3 coding sequence is TGTGCCAGCAGTTTATTAGGCTCCTCAGGCAGCTCCTACAATGAGCAGTTCTTC.

This rearrangement joins TRBV14 to TRBJ2-1; D gene uncertain. Germline lookup yields CDR1 SGHDN and CDR2 FVKESK. V gave up 2 bases and J gave up 10 bases, with 18 bases separating them. The length of the CDR3 is 15 residues. CDR3 sequence reads: CASSQTSLNSYEQFF. CDR3 nucleotides: TGTGCCAGCAGCCAAACATCCTTGAACTCCTACGAGCAGTTCTTC.

The chain employs TRBV5-1 and TRBJ1-1; D may be TRBD1 (6 bases). The germline gives CDR1 SGHRS, CDR2 YFSETQ. The ends were cut back, 4 bases at V and 0 bases at J, with 13 bases in the middle. The CDR3 has 15 residues. For the CDR3, the DNA is TGCGCCAGCAGCCCGGCGCAGGGGATGAACACTGAAGCTTTCTTT. Its translation: CASSPAQGMNTEAFF.

The V gene is TRBV12-3 or TRBV12-4, the J gene TRBJ2-7; 12 nucleotides line up with TRBD2. Trimming cost V 5 bases and J 2 bases; bases outside gene matches: 4. CDR3 size: 15 residues. In nucleotides, the CDR3 is TGTGCCAGCAGTGTCCTAGCGGGGGGGGCCTACGAGCAGTACTTC. Translating gives CASSVLAGGAYEQYF.

This clonotype has just a few counts. The genes are TRBV28 and TRBJ2-1, with 8 bases that match TRBD2. The junction had 6 bases not matched to a gene; V was cut back by 1 base and J by 7 bases. This CDR3 contains 15 residues. CDR1 is MDHEN, CDR2 SYDVKM, per germline. The CDR3 region has the DNA TGTGCCAGCAGTTTATTGTCGCGGGGGGAGAATGAGCAGTTCTTC. Its protein is CASSLLSRGENEQFF.

Only a few counts were recorded for this clonotype. The V and J genes are TRBV5-5 and TRBJ2-3, with D unclear. In germline, CDR1 is SGHKS, CDR2 YYEKEE (reference sequence). This CDR3 is 15 amino acids long. V lost 0 bases and J lost 0, with 8 bases in between. The CDR3 sequence is CASSLERVSTDTQYF. In nucleotides, the CDR3 is TGTGCCAGCAGCTTGGAACGGGTTAGCACAGATACGCAGTATTTT.

The genes are TRBV20-1 and TRBJ2-5; 8 bases agree with TRBD1. Germline values: CDR1 DFQATT, CDR2 SNEGSKA (reference sequence). The CDR3 covers 13 residues. V lost 5 bases to trimming and J lost 0 bases; unmatched junction nucleotides: 2. CDR3 region: CSARDRYQETQYF. In DNA, the CDR3 is TGCAGTGCTCGGGACAGGTACCAAGAGACCCAGTACTTC.

The V call is TRBV5-5, the J call TRBJ2-7, with 9 bases that match TRBD1. J gave up 4 bases and V 3 bases, and 8 bases lay outside the gene matches. Germline V gives CDR1 SGHKS, CDR2 YYEKEE (reference sequence). The CDR3 has 15 amino acids. As DNA, the CDR3 is TGTGCCAGCAGCTCGCTTAAGGACAGGGGATACGAGCAGTACTTC. This encodes CASSSLKDRGYEQYF.

This clonotype was seen only a few times. The chain uses TRBV12-3 or TRBV12-4 and TRBJ2-7; 8 bases are a match to TRBD2. This CDR3 has 14 residues. J lost 5 bases, V lost 3 bases, and 6 bases had no gene match. CDR3 in amino acids: CASSFGRVRDEQYF. For the CDR3, the DNA is TGTGCCAGCAGTTTCGGGAGGGTAAGAGACGAGCAGTACTTC.

This clonotype was seen a handful of times. The rearrangement links TRBV7-9 to TRBJ2-1, with D perhaps TRBD1 (5 bases). Germline V gene data show CDR1 as SEHNR and CDR2 as FQNEAQ (reference sequence). This CDR3 has 14 amino acids. V lost 5 bases to trimming and J lost 6 bases, with 14 bases between them. CDR3 protein: CASSPKSDSNEQFF. DNA of the CDR3: TGTGCCAGCAGCCCCAAAAGCGACAGCAATGAGCAGTTCTTC.

About this clonotype: At one of its ends the junction is not consistent with the germline gene, which may arise from a read error. This rearrangement joins TRBV6-1 to TRBJ2-7; a weak D match, TRBD2 (5 bases). The DNA matches TRBJ2-5 better at its end, which makes the J call doubtful. This CDR3 comprises 14 residues. Looked up from germline, CDR1 is MNHNS and CDR2 is SASEGT. DNA of the CDR3: TGTGCCAGCAGGGAAGCACCCGAGGGAGAGACCCAGTACTTC. Translating gives CASREAPEGETQYF.

As regards this clonotype: The conserved closing phenylalanine or tryptophan is absent in this CDR3, likely reflecting a read error. The limits of the CDR3 on the DNA are not certain, so only TCRdb's listed CDR3 is given. The rearrangement uses TRBV3-1 and TRBJ1-2. Germline CDR1 LGHDT, CDR2 YNNKEL (reference sequence). The CDR3 region is 14 residues in length, termini included. This CDR3 reads CASSHVGLPYGCTV.

The chain carries TRBV4-1 and TRBJ2-1; 8 bases fit TRBD2. The length of the CDR3 is 15 residues. Germline CDR1 is MGHRA and CDR2 is YSYEKL. The CDR3 region is CQQPRFAGGRVEQFF. CDR3 nucleotides: TGCCAGCAGCCAAGATTTGCGGGGGGCCGCGTTGAGCAGTTCTTC.

The genes are TRBV10-3 and TRBJ2-7, with a possible D match to TRBD1 (6 bases). The germline CDR1 and CDR2 sequences are ENHRY and SYGVKD. This CDR3 contains 11 residues. Trimming removed 8 bases at V and 1 base at J, with 6 bases between. For the CDR3, the DNA is TGTGCCATCGGACAGTCCTACGAGCAGTACTTC. It codes for CAIGQSYEQYF.

This clonotype was observed a few times. The chain carries TRBV11-2 and TRBJ1-4, with D uncertain. V gave up 3 bases and J gave up 8 bases, with 13 bases separating them. The CDR3 totals 14 residues. Germline CDR1 SGHAT, CDR2 FQNNGV. DNA of the CDR3: TGTGCCAGCAGCTTCTTGGAGGGCCGGGAAAAACTGTTTTTT. This translates into CASSFLEGREKLFF.

This clonotype was observed a few times. The V gene is TRBV20-1, the J gene TRBJ1-1; no clear D gene. The CDR3 is 12 residues long. V shed 1 base and J shed 6 bases, with 9 bases lying between them. Per the germline V gene, CDR1 is DFQATT and CDR2 is SNEGSKA (reference sequence). CDR3 loop: CSARVSVPEAFF. CDR3 coding DNA: TGCAGTGCTAGAGTCAGTGTCCCTGAAGCTTTCTTT.

This chain connects TRBV29-1 to TRBJ2-5; D gene uncertain. The CDR3 length is 12 residues. Per the germline V gene, CDR1 is SQVTM and CDR2 is ANQGSEA. Trimming shortened V by 7 bases and J by 1 base, and 10 bases separated the two germline ends. CDR3 loop: CSGLGIQETQYF. CDR3 nucleotide sequence: TGCAGCGGTTTAGGGATCCAAGAGACCCAGTACTTC.

V gene TRBV6-5 combines with J gene TRBJ2-6, with D perhaps assigned TRBD1 or TRBD2 (5 bases each). CDR3 length equals 22 residues. V lost 2 bases and J lost 4, with 30 bases in between. Germline V lookup: CDR1 MNHEY, CDR2 SVGAGI. The CDR3 loop is CASSYPQRRSGRVGRGANVLTF. The CDR3 region has the DNA TGTGCCAGCAGTTACCCCCAAAGGAGGTCAGGGCGGGTAGGTCGCGGGGCCAACGTCCTGACTTTC.